This entry lists 6 T cell receptor beta chains sequenced from one sample in a study of blood T cells in healthy people across ages. Then a second PCR, running roughly 7 to 11 cycles, was carried out with a sample-barcoded 5' primer and a J-beta primer mix. In TCRdb, the 5' RACE reads were re-called with MiXCR into one record per CDR3 protein. The sample records 890,000 or so distinct CDR3 sequences, 62% being singletons. Sequenced material: blood. Receptors were obtained from a man aged 30-40 years in good health.

This chain joins TRBV2 and TRBJ1-4; 9 nucleotides match TRBD1. The junction had 9 bases not matched to a gene; V was cut back by 8 bases and J by 11 bases. Germline V gene lookup returns CDR1 SNHLY and CDR2 FYNNEI. This CDR3 comprises 13 residues. CDR3 protein: CASDRDRAGKLFF. As DNA, the CDR3 is TGTGCCAGCGACCGGGACAGGGCGGGGAAACTGTTTTTT.

The CDR3 protein is CASSTPTGDGYTF. CDR3 sequence (DNA): TGTGCCAGCAGTACACCGACAGGGGACGGCTACACCTTC. The genes are TRBV6-5 and TRBJ1-2, with 8 bases identical to TRBD1. CDR3 length equals 13 residues. Germline V gene data show CDR1 as MNHEY and CDR2 as SVGAGI. V was pared by 5 bases and J by 8 bases, with 7 bases of the junction left unmatched.

This rearrangement joins TRBV29-1 to TRBJ1-2; no clear D gene. V was pared by 1 base and J by 8 bases, with 14 bases between. Germline V lookup: CDR1 SQVTM, CDR2 ANQGSEA. The CDR3 extends over 13 amino acids. Written as DNA, the CDR3 is TGCAGCGTTGAAGGGGGTGCGCGCCAAGGCTACACCTTC. This gives the protein CSVEGGARQGYTF.

This clonotype was detected only a few times. V is TRBV13 and J is TRBJ2-7, with 9 bases lining up with TRBD1. This CDR3 is 17 amino acids long. Looked up from germline, CDR1 is PRHDT and CDR2 is FYEKMQ (reference sequence). J was trimmed by 0 bases and V by 3 bases; bases with no gene match: 9. This CDR3 reads CASSFQSTGGASYEQYF. CDR3 in DNA: TGTGCCAGCAGCTTTCAATCGACAGGGGGGGCCTCCTACGAGCAGTACTTC. The full variable domain, with the rest looked up from reference TRBV13 and TRBJ2-7, is AAGVIQSPRHLIKEKRETATLKCYPIPRHDTVYWYQQGPGQDPQFLISFYEKMQSDKGSIPDRFSAQQFSDYHSELNMSSLELGDSALYFCASSFQSTGGASYEQYFGPGTRLTVT.

The chain recombines TRBV10-3 with TRBJ2-5, with D tentatively TRBD1 or TRBD2 (5 bases each). The CDR3 has 13 residues. Between the trimmed V and J ends, which lost 7 bases and 1 base, there was a span of 10 bases. From germline, CDR1 is ENHRY and CDR2 SYGVKD. DNA for the CDR3: TGTGCCATCACCCGGGACCGCCAAGAGACCCAGTACTTC. Translated, it gives CAITRDRQETQYF.

V usage is TRBV7-2 and J usage is TRBJ2-4; 12 nucleotides agree with TRBD1. The J call may be mistaken, given a closer DNA end match to TRBJ2-7. The CDR3 has 16 amino acids. CDR1 is SGHTA and CDR2 is FQGNSA in the germline V gene. The CDR3 region has the DNA TGTGCCAGCAGCTTAGGGGACGGGACAGGGGGCTCCGAGCAGTACTTC. Translating gives CASSLGDGTGGSEQYF.